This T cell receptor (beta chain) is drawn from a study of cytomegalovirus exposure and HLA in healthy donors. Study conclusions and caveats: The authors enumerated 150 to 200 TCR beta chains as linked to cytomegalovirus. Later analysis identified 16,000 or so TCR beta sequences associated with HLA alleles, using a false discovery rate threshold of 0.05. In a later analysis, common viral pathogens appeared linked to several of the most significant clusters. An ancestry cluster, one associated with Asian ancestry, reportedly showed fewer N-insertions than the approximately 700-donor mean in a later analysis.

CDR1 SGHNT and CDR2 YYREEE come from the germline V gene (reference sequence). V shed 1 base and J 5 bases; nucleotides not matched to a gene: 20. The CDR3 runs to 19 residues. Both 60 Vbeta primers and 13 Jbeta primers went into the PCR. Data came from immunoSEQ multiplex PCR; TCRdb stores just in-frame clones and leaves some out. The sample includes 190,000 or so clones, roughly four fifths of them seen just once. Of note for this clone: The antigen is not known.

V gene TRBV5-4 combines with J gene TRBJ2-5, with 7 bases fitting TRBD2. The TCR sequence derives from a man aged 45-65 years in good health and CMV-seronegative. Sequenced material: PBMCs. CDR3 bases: TGTGCCAGCAGCTTGCCGAACTTACGGGAGAGCGGGAACATGGAGACCCAGTACTTC. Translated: CASSLPNLRESGNMETQYF.